This entry lists 18 T cell receptor beta chains sequenced from one sample in a study of blood T cell repertoires in COVID-19 (dated by TCRdb to between 2020 and 2021). The protocol used for the library was the immunoSEQ multiplex PCR assay. TCRdb stores this immuneACCESS table with in-frame sequences only. Part of the clones is absent; in the studies checked, under half of the shortfall reflects unresolved V genes, and no reason is known for the rest. The sample table holds some 160,000 clones, of which approximately 84% were seen once. In total, the top ten clones hold 2.5% to 3% of the sample. Sequences were obtained from peripheral blood. These receptor sequences come from a woman of 80 years or more with COVID-19, enrolled during active disease.

This chain connects TRBV19 to TRBJ1-3; the D gene is possibly TRBD1 (6 bases). The CDR3 is made up of 13 amino acids. V was trimmed by 9 bases and J by 0 bases, leaving 9 bases between them. Germline V gene sequence: CDR1 LNHDA, CDR2 SQIVND (reference sequence). The CDR3 reads CASGQISGNTIYF. CDR3 DNA: TGTGCCAGCGGACAGATCTCTGGAAACACCATATATTTT.

The chain carries TRBV6-6 and TRBJ1-2; 7 nucleotides align to TRBD1. This CDR3 region has 13 residues. The germline V gene has CDR1 MNHNY and CDR2 SVGAGI (reference sequence). J was trimmed by 6 bases and V by 8 bases; bases with no gene match: 9. The CDR3 here is CASGTDFQDGYTF. The CDR3 nucleotides are TGTGCCAGCGGGACAGACTTTCAGGATGGCTACACCTTC.

The chain links TRBV12-3 or TRBV12-4 to TRBJ2-1; tentative D call: TRBD1 (6 bases). The V end was cut by 6 bases, the J end by 8 bases, with 11 bases between. This CDR3 is 12 amino acids long. CDR3: CASRTQGYEQFF. The CDR3 DNA is TGTGCCAGCAGAACCCAGGGGTATGAGCAGTTCTTC.

The chain combines TRBV30 with TRBJ1-5; D is undetermined. The CDR3 consists of 14 residues. Germline CDR1 GTSNPN, CDR2 SVGIG (reference sequence). The V end was cut by 4 bases, the J end by 3 bases, with 13 bases between. The CDR3 sequence is CAWTVSGLNQPQHF. The CDR3 DNA reads as TGTGCCTGGACCGTAAGCGGCCTCAATCAGCCCCAGCATTTT.

In this sample, this clone turned up once. The genes are TRBV28 and TRBJ2-2; the D gene is possibly TRBD2 (6 bases). The length of the CDR3 is 13 residues. Deletions cut 8 bases from V and 4 bases from J, with 11 bases between. Per germline, CDR1 MDHEN and CDR2 SYDVKM. CDR3 in amino acids: CASEWGVTGELFF. The CDR3 DNA reads TGTGCCAGCGAGTGGGGGGTCACCGGGGAGCTGTTTTTT.

The V call is TRBV4-1, the J call TRBJ2-1, with D tentatively TRBD2 (5 bases). Germline assignment: CDR1 MGHRA and CDR2 YSYEKL. The length of the CDR3 is 16 residues. V lost 1 base and J lost 0, with 10 bases in between. This chain's CDR3 is CASSQGGGVSYNEQFF. The DNA of the CDR3 is TGCGCCAGCAGCCAAGGAGGAGGAGTCTCCTACAATGAGCAGTTCTTC.

The chain couples TRBV6-2 or TRBV6-3 to TRBJ2-4; TRBD2 agrees at 10 bases. Losses at the gene ends were 5 bases for V and 9 bases for J; bases not matched to a gene: 10. Germline V gene lookup returns CDR1 MNHEY and CDR2 SVGEGT. There are 15 residues in the CDR3. In nucleotides, the CDR3 is TGTGCCAGCAGTCCGACGACGGGACTAGCGCTCATTCAGTACTTC. It yields the protein CASSPTTGLALIQYF.

The chain combines TRBV7-6 with TRBJ1-5; no clear D. The CDR3 sequence is 13 residues long. Trimming shortened V by 1 base and J by 5 bases, and 6 bases separated the two germline ends. CDR1 is SGHVS and CDR2 is FNYEAQ in the germline V gene. This chain's CDR3 is CASSLVSDQPQHF. DNA for the CDR3: TGTGCCAGCAGCTTAGTCTCAGATCAGCCCCAGCATTTT. The variable domain in full, completed from reference TRBV7-6 and TRBJ1-5, reads GAGVSQSPRYKVTKRGQDVALRCDPISGHVSLYWYRQALGQGPEFLTYFNYEAQQDKSGLPNDRFSAERPEGSISTLTIQRTEQRDSAMYRCASSLVSDQPQHFGDGTRLSIL.

The chain is built from TRBV30 and TRBJ1-2, with D unclear. This CDR3 has 11 residues. Germline V gene lookup returns CDR1 GTSNPN and CDR2 SVGIG (reference sequence). V was trimmed by 4 bases and J by 5 bases, leaving 8 bases between them. The chain's CDR3 is CAWNREYGYTF. The CDR3 bases are TGTGCCTGGAACCGGGAGTATGGCTACACCTTC.

The chain joins TRBV18 to TRBJ2-7; 12 nucleotides align to TRBD2. Germline-derived CDR1 and CDR2 are KGHSH and LQKENI. The J segment lost 0 bases and the V segment lost 3 bases, leaving 6 bases of the junction unmatched. The CDR3 extends over 17 amino acids. CDR3 loop: CASSPSSGRASSYEQYF. The CDR3 DNA reads TGTGCCAGCTCACCCTCTAGCGGGAGGGCCTCCTCCTACGAGCAGTACTTC. The whole variable domain, remainder taken from reference TRBV18 and TRBJ2-7, is NAGVMQNPRHLVRRRGQEARLRCSPMKGHSHVYWYRQLPEEGLKFMVYLQKENIIDESGMPKERFSAEFPKEGPSILRIQQVVRGDSAAYFCASSPSSGRASSYEQYFGPGTRLTVT.

The chain has TRBV27 and TRBJ2-3; D unclear. V dropped 5 bases and J dropped 1 base, with 7 bases sitting between them. Germline-derived CDR1 and CDR2 are MNHEY and SMNVEV (reference sequence). The CDR3 is 13 residues long. The CDR3 coding sequence is TGTGCCAGCAGTGGAGCCGGCACAGATACGCAGTATTTT. Its translation: CASSGAGTDTQYF.

The V gene is TRBV5-1, the J gene TRBJ1-2; 9 bases are a match to TRBD1. The CDR3 is 13 amino acids. Germline V gene lookup returns CDR1 SGHRS and CDR2 YFSETQ. The ends lost 5 bases at V and 8 bases at J; junction bases unmatched: 7. The CDR3 bases are TGCGCCAGCAGTCCCGGGACAGGGATCGGCTACACCTTC. Encoded protein: CASSPGTGIGYTF.

This chain links TRBV28 with TRBJ2-1; possible D gene TRBD1, 8 bases. CDR1 is MDHEN, CDR2 SYDVKM, per germline. Trimming took 7 bases from V and 4 from J, leaving 11 bases between them. The CDR3 covers 13 residues. Written as DNA, the CDR3 is TGTGCCAGCAAGCGGGACAGGTACAATGAGCAGTTCTTC. This encodes CASKRDRYNEQFF.

This clone was detected only once. The J gene is TRBJ1-5, the V gene TRBV19; TRBD1 aligns across 7 bases. The germline gives CDR1 LNHDA, CDR2 SQIVND (reference sequence). This CDR3 is built from 13 residues. The ends lost 8 bases at V and 7 bases at J; junction bases unmatched: 8. CDR3 nucleotides: TGTGCCAGTTACAGGGGAGAGGGGCAGCCCCAGCATTTT. Translated: CASYRGEGQPQHF. Together with reference TRBV19 and TRBJ1-5, the CDR3 gives the full variable domain: DGGITQSPKYLFRKEGQNVTLSCEQNLNHDAMYWYRQDPGQGLRLIYYSQIVNDFQKGDIAEGYSVSREKKESFPLTVTSAQKNPTAFYLCASYRGEGQPQHFGDGTRLSIL.

The chain couples TRBV27 to TRBJ2-1, with 15 bases identical to TRBD2. The CDR3 is 19 residues long. V trimming: 4 bases; J trimming: 2 bases; junction bases outside the gene matches: 9. Germline lookup yields CDR1 MNHEY and CDR2 SMNVEV (reference sequence). CDR3: CASSSRGTSGRWAYNEQFF. CDR3 nucleotide sequence: TGTGCCAGCAGTTCCAGAGGGACTAGCGGGAGGTGGGCCTACAATGAGCAGTTCTTC.

The chain combines TRBV2 with TRBJ2-2; 12 bases line up with TRBD2. J was trimmed by 4 bases and V by 4 bases; bases with no gene match: 4. This CDR3 region has 16 residues. CDR1 SNHLY and CDR2 FYNNEI come from the germline V gene. In DNA form, the CDR3 reads TGTGCCAGCAGTGCACGACTAGCGGGAGTCACCGGGGAGCTGTTTTTT. Translating gives CASSARLAGVTGELFF.

This chain links TRBV30 with TRBJ2-2; 7 positions agree with TRBD1. In germline, CDR1 is GTSNPN, CDR2 SVGIG (reference sequence). V lost 0 bases, J lost 6 bases, and 4 bases stayed unmatched. CDR3 length: 14 residues. DNA for the CDR3: TGTGCCTGGAGTGTTTACAGGGGCGCCGGGGAGCTGTTTTTT. Protein sequence: CAWSVYRGAGELFF.

The chain recombines TRBV19 with TRBJ2-7; 10 bases are a match to TRBD2. V lost 6 bases and J lost 5; bases outside the gene matches: 7. Germline CDR1 reads LNHDA; CDR2 reads SQIVND (reference sequence). The CDR3 extends over 14 amino acids. CDR3 sequence: CASRRASGGHEQYF. CDR3 nucleotides: TGTGCCAGTAGGCGGGCTAGCGGGGGACACGAGCAGTACTTC.